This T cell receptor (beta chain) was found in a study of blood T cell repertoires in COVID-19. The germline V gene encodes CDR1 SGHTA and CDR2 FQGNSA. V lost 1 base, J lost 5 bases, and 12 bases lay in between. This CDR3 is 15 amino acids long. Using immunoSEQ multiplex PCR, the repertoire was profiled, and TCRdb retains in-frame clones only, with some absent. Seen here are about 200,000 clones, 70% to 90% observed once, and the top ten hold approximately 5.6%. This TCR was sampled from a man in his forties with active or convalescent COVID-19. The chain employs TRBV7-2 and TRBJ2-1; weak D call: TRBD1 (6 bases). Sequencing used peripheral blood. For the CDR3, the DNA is TGTGCCAGCAGCTTAGTGACCGGGACAAACAATGAGCAGTTCTTC. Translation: CASSLVTGTNNEQFF.